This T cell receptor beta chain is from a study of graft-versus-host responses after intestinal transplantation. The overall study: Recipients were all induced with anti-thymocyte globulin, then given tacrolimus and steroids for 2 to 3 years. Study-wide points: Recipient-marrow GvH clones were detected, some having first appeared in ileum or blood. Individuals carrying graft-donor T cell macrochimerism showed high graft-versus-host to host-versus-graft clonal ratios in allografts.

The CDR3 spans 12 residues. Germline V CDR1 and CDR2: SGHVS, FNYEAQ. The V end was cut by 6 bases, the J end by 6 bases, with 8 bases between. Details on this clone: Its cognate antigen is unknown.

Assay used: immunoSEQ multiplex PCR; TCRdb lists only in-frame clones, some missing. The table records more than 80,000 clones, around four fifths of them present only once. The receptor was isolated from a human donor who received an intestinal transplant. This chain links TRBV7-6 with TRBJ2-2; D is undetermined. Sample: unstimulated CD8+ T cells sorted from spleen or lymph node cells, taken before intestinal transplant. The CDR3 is CASRTRSGELFF. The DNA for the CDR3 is TGTGCCAGCAGGACACGGTCCGGGGAGCTGTTTTTT.